A selection of T cell receptor beta chains follows, all from one sample in a study of T cell changes during pregnancy in multiple sclerosis. Data came from immunoSEQ multiplex PCR; TCRdb stores just in-frame clones and leaves some out. The table records tens of thousands of clones, about 92% of them present only once. The input for sequencing was peripheral blood, taken in the third trimester of pregnancy. Every receptor here comes from a female donor in good health, enrolled as a control in a pregnancy study. The CDR3 runs from the conserved cysteine through the conserved F or W.

TRBJ1-2,TRBV27,CASSEQGRYTF
TRBJ1-2,TRBV19,CASSIGGATYTF
TRBJ2-1,TRBV6-1,CASGQGLGLYEQFF
TRBJ2-5,TRBV6-5,CASGSARPAETQYF
TRBJ1-4,TRBV12-5,CASGWTGVEKLFF
TRBJ1-5,TRBV7-2,CASSQGVWSNQPQHF
TRBJ1-4,TRBV7-2,CASSLQGGDEKLFF
TRBJ2-7,TRBV30,CAWIGDPPSYEQYF
TRBJ1-3,TRBV20-1,CSAHSGNTIYF
TRBJ1-2,TRBV19,CASQGQENYGYTF
TRBJ1-4,TRBV11-3,CASSGRWTEKLFF
TRBJ1-2,TRBV30,CAWSPLLGAGGYTF
TRBJ2-5,TRBV5-6,CASSLAPAGGRETQYF
TRBJ1-1,TRBV19,CASSQKGGQIEAFF
TRBJ2-7,TRBV11-2,CASVHATDGTYEQYF
TRBJ1-6,TRBV18,CASSRRTGENSPLHF
TRBJ1-1,TRBV7-9,CASSMSGDTEAFF
TRBJ1-2,TRBV11-2,CASSLDLAGLYGYTF